Here is one TCR beta chain with its context. Isolated PBMCs totaled at least 6 million in each sample. Total RNA was extracted at no less than 5.5 micrograms per sample. These data originate in a study of blood T cells in healthy people across ages. Next came a second PCR, run for about 6 to 11 cycles, which used a sample-barcoded 5' primer along with a J-beta primer mix. TCRdb called the 5' RACE reads again in MiXCR, with one record for every CDR3 protein. The data hold about 2 million distinct CDR3 sequences, with approximately 50% observed a single time. The CDR3 is 18 amino acids. Germline trimming cut 6 bases from V and 2 bases from J; bases unmatched to any gene: 11. Germline V gene lookup returns CDR1 MDHEN and CDR2 SYDVKM.

The chain employs TRBV28 and TRBJ1-5; 12 bases are shared with TRBD1. The origin of this receptor is a woman in her thirties or forties in good health. The sample consisted of blood. The CDR3 DNA sequence: TGTGCCAGCAGCGGGGGGACAGGGGGCCTTTTCGGCAATCAGCCCCAGCATTTT. Its protein is CASSGGTGGLFGNQPQHF.